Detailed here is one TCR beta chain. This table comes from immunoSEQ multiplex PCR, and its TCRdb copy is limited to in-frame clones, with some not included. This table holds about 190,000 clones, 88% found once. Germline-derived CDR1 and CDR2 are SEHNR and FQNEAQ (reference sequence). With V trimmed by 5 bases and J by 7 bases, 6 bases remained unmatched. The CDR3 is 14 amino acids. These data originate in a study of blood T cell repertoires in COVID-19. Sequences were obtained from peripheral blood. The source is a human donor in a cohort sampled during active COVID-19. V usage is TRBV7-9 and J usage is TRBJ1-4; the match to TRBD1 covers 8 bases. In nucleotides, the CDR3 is TGTGCCAGCAGCCCCGCAGGGGGCGGTGAAAAACTGTTTTTT. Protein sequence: CASSPAGGGEKLFF.